This TCR beta chain was sequenced during a study of metastatic and nonmetastatic thyroid tumors. Study in general: A comparison of repertoires was made across blood and tumor or nodule tissue from malignant and benign thyroid patients. Study results and caveats: TCR beta diversity was reportedly significantly higher in malignant thyroid tumors than benign nodules, in blood and tumor.

The length of the CDR3 is 15 residues. Trimming left V 3 bases short and J 0 bases short, with 10 bases between. CDR1 and CDR2 (germline): SGHRS, YFSETQ. Ten or more counts support this clone. Its antigen is still unknown. TCRdb re-clonotyped the PCR reads via MiXCR. Of around 19,000 clones detected, less than 20% appear once; the ten largest clones hold about 26%. Thyroid surgery was preceded by no treatment in any patient. The receptor was derived from a female donor with papillary thyroid cancer or a benign thyroid nodule (not recorded which). Some clones in this sample may be carry-over from other donors' samples. What was sequenced was blood. This sequence joins TRBV5-1 and TRBJ2-1; the D is unclear. The DNA for the CDR3 is TGCGCCAGCAGCTCTGTATTCGGCTCCTACAATGAGCAGTTCTTC. Protein sequence: CASSSVFGSYNEQFF.